These 10 T cell receptor beta chains came from one sample sequenced in a study of T-cell reconstitution after alpha-beta-depleted transplantation in children. Preparation of the TCRbeta library was carried out with unique molecular identifiers. TCRdb processed the PCR reads anew with MiXCR; each CDR3 protein has one entry. The sample lists about 980,000 distinct CDR3 sequences; roughly 29% were seen once. This material consisted of PBMCs, mostly from graft donor cells, taken 360 days after TCRalphabeta/CD19-depleted stem cell transplant. These receptors all stem from a boy younger than two who had a stem cell transplant for SCID, so the T cells may come from the graft donor.

This clonotype was picked up a small number of times. The CDR3 is CSARTLNSNQPQHF. For the CDR3, the DNA is TGCAGTGCTAGGACCCTAAATAGCAATCAGCCCCAGCATTTT. This chain connects TRBV20-1 to TRBJ1-5; the D is unclear. CDR1 is DFQATT, CDR2 SNEGSKA, per germline (reference sequence). V was pared by 3 bases and J by 0 bases, with 9 bases between. This CDR3 has 14 amino acids.

CDR3 residues: CASSLVGAQYF. The CDR3 DNA reads as TGTGCCAGCAGCTTGGTAGGGGCGCAGTATTTT. The chain uses TRBV5-4 and TRBJ2-3, with D possibly being TRBD1 (5 bases). Germline V gives CDR1 SGHNT, CDR2 YYREEE (reference sequence). The CDR3 consists of 11 residues. V was pared by 0 bases and J by 10 bases, with 6 bases between.

The chain joins TRBV12-3 or TRBV12-4 to TRBJ2-5; D gene unclear. The V gene lost 8 bases and the J gene lost 1 base, with 11 bases spanning the gap. The CDR3 has 13 amino acids. In DNA, the CDR3 is TGTGCCAGCGGATGGGCAGCCCAAGAGACCCAGTACTTC. It specifies CASGWAAQETQYF.

The V call is TRBV28, the J call TRBJ1-2, with TRBD1 identical over 7 bases. The CDR3 sequence is 12 residues long. Per the germline V gene, CDR1 is MDHEN and CDR2 is SYDVKM. J gave up 7 bases and V 7 bases, and 6 bases lay outside the gene matches. Here the CDR3 reads CASTDRVLGYTF. CDR3 nucleotides: TGTGCCAGCACCGACAGGGTCCTTGGCTACACCTTC.

This clonotype showed up just a few times. The chain recombines TRBV29-1 with TRBJ1-3; 7 positions agree with TRBD1. Looked up from germline, CDR1 is SQVTM and CDR2 is ANQGSEA. V gave up 7 bases and J gave up 7 bases; unmatched junction bases: 7. The CDR3 totals 12 residues. CDR3 protein: CSGSTGTNTIYF. The CDR3 nucleotides read TGCAGCGGATCGACAGGGACGAACACCATATATTTT.

The CDR3 region is CASSLRRDRTQRAEAFF. The CDR3 nucleotides read TGTGCCAGCAGTTTAAGACGGGACAGGACCCAAAGGGCTGAAGCTTTCTTT. The chain links TRBV12-3 or TRBV12-4 to TRBJ1-1, with 8 bases matching TRBD1. CDR3 length: 17 residues. Trimming removed 2 bases from V and 6 bases from J; junction bases left unmatched: 14.

The rearrangement joins TRBV7-6 to TRBJ2-7; D is perhaps TRBD2 (5 bases). Trimming took off 5 bases at V and 0 bases at J, with 20 bases between the two ends. The CDR3 runs 17 residues. The germline gives CDR1 SGHVS, CDR2 FNYEAQ. CDR3 sequence reads: CASSRRYRGGNSYEQYF. CDR3 DNA: TGTGCCAGCAGCCGACGGTACCGGGGTGGAAACTCCTACGAGCAGTACTTC.

The V gene is TRBV4-1, the J gene TRBJ2-6, with 7 positions matching TRBD1. V was clipped by 6 bases and J by 4 bases; unmatched bases: 18. Looked up from germline, CDR1 is MGHRA and CDR2 is YSYEKL. The CDR3 covers 19 residues. The CDR3 sequence: CASRNPGQTRIVGANVLTF. In DNA, the CDR3 is TGCGCCAGCAGAAATCCGGGACAGACAAGAATAGTCGGGGCCAACGTCCTGACTTTC.

The V and J genes are TRBV20-1 and TRBJ1-1; the D is unclear. The CDR3 is 14 amino acids. V dropped 1 base and J dropped 1 base, with 10 bases sitting between them. Germline assignment: CDR1 DFQATT and CDR2 SNEGSKA (reference sequence). CDR3 in amino acids: CSARVHSANTEAFF. The CDR3, as DNA: TGCAGTGCTAGAGTGCACAGCGCGAACACTGAAGCTTTCTTT.

The chain uses TRBV5-6 and TRBJ2-2; D is possibly TRBD1 (5 bases). Germline CDR1 SGHDT, CDR2 YYEEEE. The CDR3 spans 14 residues. Trimming removed 1 base at V and 6 bases at J, with 10 bases between. CDR3: CASSLWHRPGELFF. For the CDR3, the DNA is TGTGCCAGCAGCTTGTGGCACAGGCCCGGGGAGCTGTTTTTT.